These 8 T cell receptor beta chains were sequenced from one sample in a study of cytomegalovirus exposure and HLA in healthy donors. PCR amplification relied on 60 Vbeta primers (plus 13 Jbeta primers). Repertoires were generated with immunoSEQ multiplex PCR, while TCRdb's copy carries only in-frame clones and drops some. The table shows 100,000 to 150,000 clones, with roughly 80% occurring only once. Sequencing input: PBMCs. The receptor set was obtained from a young man in good health and CMV-seropositive.

The sample holds many counts of this clone. The chain carries TRBV6-5 and TRBJ2-7, with 7 bases fitting TRBD1. CDR1 MNHEY and CDR2 SVGAGI come from the germline V gene. The J segment lost 7 bases and the V segment lost 1 base, leaving 10 bases of the junction unmatched. The CDR3 spans 15 residues. In DNA, the CDR3 is TGTGCCAGCAGTTACTTAGGACAGGACCCAGGGGAGCAGTACTTC. Its translation is CASSYLGQDPGEQYF.

This clone was counted a single time. The chain recombines TRBV7-2 with TRBJ2-7; 9 bases agree with TRBD1. With 0 bases clipped from V and 4 bases from J, the junction kept 7 bases outside the gene matches. The germline V gene has CDR1 SGHTA and CDR2 FQGNSA. The CDR3 spans 16 residues. In nucleotides, the CDR3 is TGTGCCAGCAGCTTAGCGGTATCGGGACAGGGTTACGAGCAGTACTTC. This gives the protein CASSLAVSGQGYEQYF. The full variable domain, its missing parts supplied by reference TRBV7-2 and TRBJ2-7, is GAGVSQSPSNKVTEKGKDVELRCDPISGHTALYWYRQSLGQGLEFLIYFQGNSAPDKSGLPSDRFSAERTGGSVSTLTIQRTQQEDSAVYLCASSLAVSGQGYEQYFGPGTRLTVT.

The DNA of the CDR3 is TGCGCCAGCAGCCCCGGGCTAGCCCCCCCCTACAATGAGCAGTTCTTC. It is translated as CASSPGLAPPYNEQFF. J is TRBJ2-1 and V is TRBV5-1, with D tentatively TRBD2 (5 bases). Trimming removed 4 bases from V and 2 bases from J, with 16 bases in between. The CDR3 has 16 amino acids. Germline V gene sequence: CDR1 SGHRS, CDR2 YFSETQ. The whole variable domain, remainder taken from reference TRBV5-1 and TRBJ2-1, is KAGVTQTPRYLIKTRGQQVTLSCSPISGHRSVSWYQQTPGQGLQFLFEYFSETQRNKGNFPGRFSGRQFSNSRSEMNVSTLELGDSALYLCASSPGLAPPYNEQFFGPGTRLTVL.

V gene TRBV30 combines with J gene TRBJ2-2, with TRBD1 as a possible D gene (6 bases). The V end was cut by 0 bases, the J end by 6 bases, with 17 bases between. The CDR3 is 16 amino acids. Germline V gene sequence: CDR1 GTSNPN, CDR2 SVGIG (reference sequence). The CDR3 region has the DNA TGTGCCTGGAGTGTACCTGGGGGCTACGAGGCCGGGGAGCTGTTTTTT. This encodes CAWSVPGGYEAGELFF.

The rearrangement uses TRBV30 and TRBJ2-6; no definite D call. In germline, CDR1 is GTSNPN, CDR2 SVGIG (reference sequence). CDR3 length equals 16 residues. Trimming stripped 2 bases from V and 0 bases from J, with 11 bases between. The CDR3 reads CAWSNGALSGANVLTF. The CDR3 coding sequence is TGTGCCTGGAGTAACGGAGCACTCTCTGGGGCCAACGTCCTGACTTTC.

The rearrangement joins TRBV27 to TRBJ2-2; 8 bases are a match to TRBD2. Germline V gene data show CDR1 as MNHEY and CDR2 as SMNVEV (reference sequence). The CDR3 consists of 17 residues. With V trimmed by 1 base and J by 5 bases, 9 bases remained unmatched. For the CDR3, the DNA is TGTGCCAGCAGTTTATTTTTACGGGGGGGCCTAACCGGGGAGCTGTTTTTT. Protein product: CASSLFLRGGLTGELFF.

As DNA, the CDR3 is TGTGCCATCAGTGATTCATCGGGATTTGAAGCTTTCTTT. The encoded protein is CAISDSSGFEAFF. The genes are TRBV10-3 and TRBJ1-1; no firm D call. With 3 bases removed from V and 7 bases from J, the gap between germline ends came to 12 bases. Germline CDR1 ENHRY, CDR2 SYGVKD. This CDR3 has 13 amino acids.

Turning to this clone: One junction end does not reproduce the germline sequence, and a read error may be involved. The rearrangement joins TRBV7-9 to TRBJ2-6, with TRBD1 identical over 7 bases. Germline lookup yields CDR1 SEHNR and CDR2 FQNEAQ (reference sequence). This CDR3 is built from 18 residues. The CDR3 DNA reads as TGTTCCAGCAGCTTAGCCCTGACAGGGAATACTGGGGCCAACGTCCTGACTTTC. Protein product: CSSSLALTGNTGANVLTF.